Shown below are 9 T cell receptor beta chains from a single sample sequenced in a study of response to subunit inactivated influenza vaccine (dated by TCRdb to the late 2010s). Receptor libraries were prepared by RT-PCR. Instrument on record: Illumina HiSeq 2500. The raw public reads went through TCRdb reprocessing: fastp at Q25, MiXCR clone calling, in-frame beta chains kept. Each entry merges the rows of one CDR3 protein and shows their most common DNA and genes. This sample is represented by about 780,000 distinct CDR3 sequences; approximately 17% of them were singletons. The ten largest clones capture 9.5% to 13% of the sample. The sample in question was PBMCs from blood, obtained more than 4 days after vaccination. These receptors all stem from a middle-aged man who received an inactivated influenza vaccine. Donor details come from another sample of the same person, matched by shared clones.

The table lists this clonotype with a few counts. This sequence joins TRBV28 and TRBJ2-7; possible D gene TRBD2, 6 bases. The CDR3 sequence is 15 residues long. The V gene's germline CDR1 is MDHEN and CDR2 SYDVKM. Trimming took 5 bases from V and 3 from J, leaving 17 bases between them. CDR3 sequence reads: CASSPRLGVGYEQYF. For the CDR3, the DNA is TGTGCCAGCAGTCCCCGACTAGGGGTGGGCTACGAGCAGTACTTC.

This clonotype has a count of ten or more. The chain combines TRBV12-3 or TRBV12-4 with TRBJ1-5; TRBD1 might be the D (6 bases). CDR3 length: 13 amino acids. The V end lost 3 bases, the J end lost 7 bases, and 10 bases lay between the germline ends. The DNA of the CDR3 is TGTGCCAGCAGTTTGGACAGACTCCAGCCCCAGCATTTT. Translated: CASSLDRLQPQHF.

This clonotype was counted a few times. J is TRBJ2-7 and V is TRBV5-1; D gene uncertain. Trimming left V 3 bases short and J 4 bases short, with 11 bases between. The CDR3 runs 13 residues. The germline CDR1 and CDR2 sequences are SGHRS and YFSETQ. The CDR3 DNA reads TGCGCCAGCAGCTACACGGTCCGTTACGAGCAGTACTTC. The encoded protein is CASSYTVRYEQYF.

The table lists this clonotype with many counts. The chain joins TRBV12-3 or TRBV12-4 to TRBJ2-7, with D possibly being TRBD1 or TRBD2 (6 bases each). Trimming shortened V by 8 bases and J by 0 bases, and 20 bases separated the two germline ends. The CDR3 has 16 residues. The CDR3 nucleotides read TGTGCCAGCGGACTACAGGGCGCTTACTACTCCTACGAGCAGTACTTC. Translating it yields CASGLQGAYYSYEQYF.

V and J are TRBV10-3 and TRBJ2-5, with D uncertain. This CDR3 contains 14 residues. Germline V gives CDR1 ENHRY, CDR2 SYGVKD. Trimming pared 2 bases from V and 1 base from J, leaving 8 bases between. Written as DNA, the CDR3 is TGTGCCATCAGTGAGAGGTACAGCCAAGAGACCCAGTACTTC. Amino acids: CAISERYSQETQYF.

The V call is TRBV24-1, the J call TRBJ2-1; tentative D call: TRBD2 (7 bases). The germline CDR1 and CDR2 sequences are KGHDR and SFDVKD. V was shortened by 0 bases and J by 8 bases, with 10 bases between the two germline ends. The CDR3 totals 14 residues. In DNA, the CDR3 is TGTGCCACCAGTGATTTGGCGGGGGCGGATGAGCAGTTCTTC. This translates into CATSDLAGADEQFF.

This clonotype was counted between two and nine times. The chain joins TRBV9 to TRBJ2-5; either TRBD1 or TRBD2 may supply D (5 bases each). This CDR3 contains 15 residues. The V end lost 0 bases, the J end lost 4 bases, and 13 bases lay between the germline ends. The germline CDR1 and CDR2 sequences are SGDLS and YYNGEE. CDR3 nucleotide sequence: TGTGCCAGCAGCGTAGATGTGTGGGACGGAGAGACCCAGTACTTC. This sequence encodes CASSVDVWDGETQYF.

The J gene is TRBJ2-7, the V gene TRBV20-1; D possibly corresponds to TRBD2 (5 bases). CDR1 is DFQATT and CDR2 is SNEGSKA in the germline V gene (reference sequence). The length of the CDR3 is 16 residues. Trimming took 0 bases from V and 5 from J, leaving 20 bases between them. The CDR3 nucleotides are TGCAGTGCTAGAGATCTGAAGGGAGCCGAAGGCAACGAGCAGTACTTC. Translating gives CSARDLKGAEGNEQYF.

CDR3 in DNA: TGCGCCAGCAGCCAAGTGGGGTGGGAGACCCAGTACTTC. Protein product: CASSQVGWETQYF. The gene calls are TRBV4-3 and TRBJ2-5; unclear D gene. The V end was cut by 1 base, the J end by 5 bases, with 8 bases between. CDR1 is LGHNA and CDR2 is YSLEER in the germline V gene. CDR3 size: 13 residues.